This T cell receptor beta chain was recorded in a study of T cells after yellow fever vaccination. Overall study findings and caveats: Clonotypes found in both CD4 and CD8 compartments made up a small share. Contaminating bulk clonotypes could be abundant in FACS-sorted repertoires. The study found a weaker secondary response that peaked faster, day 5 versus 15.

Universal primer sites and UMIs were introduced during 5'RACE template-switching synthesis of TCR cDNA. In TCRdb, the 5' RACE reads were re-called with MiXCR into one record per CDR3 protein. This sample has some 600,000 distinct CDR3 sequences; 17% occur once, and the top ten carry 17%. This clonotype was found a few times. What it recognizes is unknown. Germline V lookup: CDR1 DFQATT, CDR2 SNEGSKA (reference sequence). The CDR3 loop spans 15 amino acids. Losses at the gene ends were 6 bases for V and 4 bases for J; bases not matched to a gene: 14. The receptor was derived from a man aged 18 to 29 who received the YFV17D yellow fever vaccine. The chain recombines TRBV20-1 with TRBJ2-5; TRBD2 matches at 7 bases. The sample in question was PBMCs, obtained about 5 days after the first yellow fever vaccination. CDR3 DNA: TGCAGTGCCGCCCTTTCCTTGACTAGCCGAGAGACCCAGTACTTC. Translated, it gives CSAALSLTSRETQYF.